A single sample gave rise to the 10 T cell receptor beta chains below, sequenced in a study of T cells after yellow fever vaccination. TCRdb independently ran MiXCR on the 5' RACE reads; one entry per CDR3 protein. The repertoire has 310,000 or so distinct CDR3 sequences, 6.8% of them found once; the top ten carry 15% to 20%. Sequences were derived from PBMCs, sampled roughly seven weeks after the first yellow fever vaccination. These receptors came from a young man who received the YFV17D yellow fever vaccine.

DNA of the CDR3: TGTGCCAGCAGCCCTAGCGGCCTGTACAATGAGCAGTTCTTC. Protein product: CASSPSGLYNEQFF. V gene TRBV11-3 combines with J gene TRBJ2-1; 7 bases align to TRBD2. The ends lost 5 bases at V and 4 bases at J; junction bases unmatched: 5. Germline CDR1 is SGHNT and CDR2 is YENEEA. The CDR3 extends over 14 amino acids.

The rearrangement links TRBV9 to TRBJ1-6; 9 bases match TRBD1. The CDR3 runs to 14 residues. Germline CDR1 SGDLS, CDR2 YYNGEE. V shed 5 bases and J 8 bases; nucleotides not matched to a gene: 5. The CDR3 loop reads CASSPRDRDSPLHF. Here the CDR3 DNA reads TGTGCCAGCAGTCCCCGGGACAGGGATTCACCCCTCCACTTT.

This clonotype was found many times. The genes are TRBV6-1 and TRBJ2-1; 7 nucleotides line up with TRBD2. The CDR3 length is 13 residues. Looked up from germline, CDR1 is MNHNS and CDR2 is SASEGT. The V gene end was trimmed by 6 bases and the J gene end by 6 bases; junction bases not matched to a gene: 5. The CDR3: CASRWGGGNEQFF. The CDR3 DNA follows: TGTGCCAGCAGATGGGGCGGGGGCAATGAGCAGTTCTTC.

The V gene is TRBV27, the J gene TRBJ2-2, with 10 nucleotides matching TRBD1. CDR1 and CDR2 from the germline V gene are MNHEY and SMNVEV (reference sequence). V trimming: 3 bases; J trimming: 2 bases; junction bases outside the gene matches: 6. CDR3 length equals 17 residues. This CDR3 reads CASSLGQGLENTGELFF. In nucleotides, the CDR3 is TGTGCCAGCAGTTTGGGACAGGGGCTCGAAAACACCGGGGAGCTGTTTTTT.

This clonotype was found many times. V and J are TRBV7-6 and TRBJ1-4, with D perhaps matching TRBD1 (5 bases). The germline V and J ends were trimmed by 5 bases and 5 bases, with 12 bases remaining between them. The germline V gene encodes CDR1 SGHVS and CDR2 FNYEAQ. The CDR3 extends over 14 amino acids. The CDR3 coding sequence is TGTGCCAGCAGCCCCCAGGGAACAAATGAAAAACTGTTTTTT. It specifies CASSPQGTNEKLFF.

This clonotype showed up many times. The chain couples TRBV5-1 to TRBJ1-1; no definite D call. The CDR3 runs 13 residues. V dropped 0 bases and J dropped 7 bases, with 10 bases sitting between them. Germline V gene lookup returns CDR1 SGHRS and CDR2 YFSETQ. The CDR3 reads CASSLGQEREAFF. DNA of the CDR3: TGCGCCAGCAGCTTGGGTCAGGAGCGTGAAGCTTTCTTT. The full variable domain, with the rest looked up from reference TRBV5-1 and TRBJ1-1, is KAGVTQTPRYLIKTRGQQVTLSCSPISGHRSVSWYQQTPGQGLQFLFEYFSETQRNKGNFPGRFSGRQFSNSRSEMNVSTLELGDSALYLCASSLGQEREAFFGQGTRLTVV.

The chain is built from TRBV12-3 or TRBV12-4 and TRBJ2-7; TRBD1 matches at 8 bases. The CDR3 is made up of 15 amino acids. With V trimmed by 4 bases and J by 3 bases, 8 bases remained unmatched. CDR3 nucleotides: TGTGCCAGCAGTTCGCGACAGGGGAAACGCTACGAGCAGTACTTC. This gives the protein CASSSRQGKRYEQYF.

The chain has TRBV12-3 or TRBV12-4 and TRBJ1-1; 11 bases line up with TRBD1. V was pared by 5 bases and J by 3 bases, with 5 bases of the junction left unmatched. CDR3 length equals 15 residues. For the CDR3, the DNA is TGTGCCAGCAGTCCCTTGGGACAGGGGGACACTGAAGCTTTCTTT. Amino acid sequence: CASSPLGQGDTEAFF.

This clonotype was detected a few times. The V and J genes are TRBV29-1 and TRBJ2-3; D gene unclear. Trimming cost V 7 bases and J 0 bases, with 8 bases left between them. Per germline, CDR1 SQVTM and CDR2 ANQGSEA. The CDR3 runs 12 residues. The CDR3 region is CSGGSSTDTQYF. CDR3 in DNA: TGCAGCGGGGGTTCTAGCACAGATACGCAGTATTTT.

This clonotype was found many times. The V call is TRBV20-1, the J call TRBJ2-7, with TRBD1 matching over 10 bases. Per the germline V gene, CDR1 is DFQATT and CDR2 is SNEGSKA (reference sequence). V lost 3 bases to trimming and J lost 5 bases; unmatched junction nucleotides: 7. CDR3 size: 14 residues. CDR3 DNA sequence: TGCAGTGCTAGTTTGGGACAGGGGAGAAACGAGCAGTACTTC. Translated: CSASLGQGRNEQYF.